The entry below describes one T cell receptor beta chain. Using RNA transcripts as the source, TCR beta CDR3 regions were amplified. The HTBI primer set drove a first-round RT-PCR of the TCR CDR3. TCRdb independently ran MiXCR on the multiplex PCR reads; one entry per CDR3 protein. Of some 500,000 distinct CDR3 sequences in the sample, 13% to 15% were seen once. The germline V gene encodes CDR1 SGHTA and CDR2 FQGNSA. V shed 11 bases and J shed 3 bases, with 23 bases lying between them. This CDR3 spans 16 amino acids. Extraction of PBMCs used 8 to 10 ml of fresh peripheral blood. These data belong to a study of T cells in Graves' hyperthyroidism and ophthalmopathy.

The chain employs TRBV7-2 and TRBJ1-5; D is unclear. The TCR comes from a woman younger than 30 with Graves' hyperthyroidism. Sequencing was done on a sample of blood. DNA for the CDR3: TGTGCCTCCTCAAAGCGGCTCCCTGGCGTCAATCAGCCCCAGCATTTT. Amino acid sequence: CASSKRLPGVNQPQHF.